This passage covers 12 T cell receptor beta chains from one sample sequenced in a study of blood T cell repertoires in COVID-19. Using immunoSEQ multiplex PCR, the repertoire was profiled, and TCRdb retains in-frame clones only, with some absent. The sample shows 350,000 to 450,000 clones, 85% of them seen only once. Sequencing was carried out using peripheral blood. The receptors derive from a woman between 18 and 29 years old with acute or convalescent COVID-19.

The rearrangement joins TRBV18 to TRBJ2-4; a possible D gene is TRBD2 (5 bases). Germline-derived CDR1 and CDR2 are KGHSH and LQKENI. The CDR3 has 17 residues. With 3 bases removed from V and 0 bases from J, the gap between germline ends came to 15 bases. CDR3 region: CASSPFEPDLAKNIQYF. Here the CDR3 DNA reads TGTGCCAGCTCACCCTTCGAGCCGGACTTAGCCAAAAACATTCAGTACTTC.

On this clone: In the same sample, other DNA sequences code for this CDR3. This chain joins TRBV11-2 and TRBJ2-7; 8 nucleotides align to TRBD1. CDR3 size: 14 residues. Germline V gives CDR1 SGHAT, CDR2 FQNNGV. V gave up 7 bases and J gave up 3 bases; unmatched junction bases: 8. CDR3 residues: CASTPGTGGYEQYF. For the CDR3, the DNA is TGTGCCAGCACCCCCGGGACAGGTGGCTACGAGCAGTACTTC. The entire variable domain, with the rest obtained from reference TRBV11-2 and TRBJ2-7, is as follows: EAGVAQSPRYKIIEKRQSVAFWCNPISGHATLYWYQQILGQGPKLLIQFQNNGVVDDSQLPKDRFSAERLKGVDSTLKIQPAKLEDSAVYLCASTPGTGGYEQYFGPGTRLTVT.

The chain uses TRBV2 and TRBJ2-2; 7 positions match TRBD2. The ends lost 6 bases at V and 5 bases at J; junction bases unmatched: 6. This CDR3 is 14 amino acids long. CDR1 SNHLY and CDR2 FYNNEI come from the germline V gene. The chain's CDR3 is CASSYTGLTGELFF. DNA for the CDR3: TGTGCCAGCAGCTATACGGGACTAACCGGGGAGCTGTTTTTT.

This clone was seen a single time. V is TRBV13 and J is TRBJ1-3; no reliable D call. V shed 0 bases and J shed 2 bases, with 5 bases lying between them. The germline V gene encodes CDR1 PRHDT and CDR2 FYEKMQ (reference sequence). The CDR3 is made up of 14 amino acids. The CDR3 is CASSLGRAGNTIYF. The CDR3 DNA sequence: TGTGCCAGCAGCTTAGGCCGGGCTGGAAACACCATATATTTT. The full variable domain, completed using reference TRBV13 and TRBJ1-3, is AAGVIQSPRHLIKEKRETATLKCYPIPRHDTVYWYQQGPGQDPQFLISFYEKMQSDKGSIPDRFSAQQFSDYHSELNMSSLELGDSALYFCASSLGRAGNTIYFGEGSWLTVV.

The chain recombines TRBV29-1 with TRBJ2-7; 7 positions match TRBD1. The CDR3 is 13 residues long. The J segment lost 1 base and the V segment lost 6 bases, leaving 6 bases of the junction unmatched. CDR1 and CDR2 from the germline V gene are SQVTM and ANQGSEA. Here the CDR3 reads CSVLRQGSYEQYF. CDR3 DNA sequence: TGCAGCGTCCTCCGACAGGGTTCCTACGAGCAGTACTTC.

Written as DNA, the CDR3 is TGTGCCAGCAGCGCGGACAGGGAGGTCTATGGCTACACCTTC. The encoded protein is CASSADREVYGYTF. The chain joins TRBV2 to TRBJ1-2; 8 bases match TRBD1. The CDR3 spans 14 residues. Germline V gives CDR1 SNHLY, CDR2 FYNNEI. The V segment lost 6 bases and the J segment 4 bases; nucleotides outside the gene matches: 7.

The gene calls are TRBV27 and TRBJ1-2, with D perhaps TRBD1 (6 bases). The germline CDR1 and CDR2 sequences are MNHEY and SMNVEV (reference sequence). The length of the CDR3 is 12 residues. Trimming shortened V by 3 bases and J by 8 bases, and 10 bases separated the two germline ends. In nucleotides, the CDR3 is TGTGCCAGCAGTTTGCAGGGGAAGGGCTACACCTTC. Protein: CASSLQGKGYTF.

The genes are TRBV5-4 and TRBJ2-7, with 8 bases lining up with TRBD1. The V segment lost 0 bases and the J segment 1 base; nucleotides outside the gene matches: 6. The CDR3 covers 16 residues. Germline V CDR1 and CDR2: SGHNT, YYREEE (reference sequence). The CDR3 nucleotides read TGTGCCAGCAGCTTGGGGAACAGGGGGGAGTCCTACGAGCAGTACTTC. It codes for CASSLGNRGESYEQYF.

The gene calls are TRBV15 and TRBJ2-3; no firm D call. Germline CDR1 is LNHNV and CDR2 is YYDKDF (reference sequence). The V gene lost 1 base and the J gene lost 2 bases, with 7 bases spanning the gap. CDR3 length equals 14 residues. The CDR3 protein is CATSRVQVTDTQYF. DNA of the CDR3: TGTGCCACCAGCAGAGTTCAGGTCACAGATACGCAGTATTTT.

This chain joins TRBV14 and TRBJ2-2; D remains ambiguous. Trimming removed 1 base at V and 1 base at J, with 4 bases between. CDR1 SGHDN and CDR2 FVKESK come from the germline V gene. The CDR3 runs to 14 residues. Here the CDR3 reads CASSQGQNTGELFF. The CDR3 nucleotides read TGTGCCAGCAGCCAAGGACAGAACACCGGGGAGCTGTTTTTT.

This clone was seen only once. This sequence joins TRBV2 and TRBJ2-7, with D possibly TRBD1 on 6 matching bases. V lost 5 bases to trimming and J lost 2 bases, with 13 bases between them. CDR1 and CDR2 (germline): SNHLY, FYNNEI. This CDR3 spans 14 amino acids. The CDR3 nucleotides are TGTGCCAGCAGTTCTAACAGGGTCACCTACGAGCAGTACTTC. Protein: CASSSNRVTYEQYF.

The rearrangement joins TRBV7-6 to TRBJ2-5, with TRBD1 identical over 9 bases. The germline gives CDR1 SGHVS, CDR2 FNYEAQ. CDR3 length equals 15 residues. V shed 1 base and J 1 base; nucleotides not matched to a gene: 1. The chain's CDR3 is CASSLEQGAQETQYF. CDR3 coding DNA: TGTGCCAGCAGCTTAGAACAGGGGGCCCAAGAGACCCAGTACTTC.